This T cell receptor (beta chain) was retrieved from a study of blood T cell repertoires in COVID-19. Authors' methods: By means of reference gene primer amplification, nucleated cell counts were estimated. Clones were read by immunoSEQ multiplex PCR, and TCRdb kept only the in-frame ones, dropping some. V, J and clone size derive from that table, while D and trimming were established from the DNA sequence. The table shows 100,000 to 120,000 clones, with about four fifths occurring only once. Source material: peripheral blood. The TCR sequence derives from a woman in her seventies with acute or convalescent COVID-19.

This chain's CDR3 is CASSPDISSYNEQFF. The CDR3 region has the DNA TGTGCCAGCAGCCCCGACATCAGCTCCTACAATGAGCAGTTCTTC. This chain connects TRBV7-6 to TRBJ2-1; D is unclear. The ends were cut back, 5 bases at V and 0 bases at J, with 11 bases in the middle. The CDR3 is 15 residues long. Per the germline V gene, CDR1 is SGHVS and CDR2 is FNYEAQ. Looking up the rest from reference TRBV7-6 and TRBJ2-1 gives the full variable domain: GAGVSQSPRYKVTKRGQDVALRCDPISGHVSLYWYRQALGQGPEFLTYFNYEAQQDKSGLPNDRFSAERPEGSISTLTIQRTEQRDSAMYRCASSPDISSYNEQFFGPGTRLTVL.